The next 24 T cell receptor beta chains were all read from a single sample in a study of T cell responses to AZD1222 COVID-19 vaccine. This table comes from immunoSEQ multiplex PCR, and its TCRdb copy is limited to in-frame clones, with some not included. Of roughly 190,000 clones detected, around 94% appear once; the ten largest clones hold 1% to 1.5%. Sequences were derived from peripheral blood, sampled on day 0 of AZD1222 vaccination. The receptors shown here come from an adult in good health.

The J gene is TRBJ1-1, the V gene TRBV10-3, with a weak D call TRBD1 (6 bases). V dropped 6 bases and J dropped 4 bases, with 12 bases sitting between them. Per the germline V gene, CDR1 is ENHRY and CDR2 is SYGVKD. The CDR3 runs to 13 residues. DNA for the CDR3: TGTGCCATCAGGGAACAGGGTATCACTGAAGCTTTCTTT. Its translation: CAIREQGITEAFF.

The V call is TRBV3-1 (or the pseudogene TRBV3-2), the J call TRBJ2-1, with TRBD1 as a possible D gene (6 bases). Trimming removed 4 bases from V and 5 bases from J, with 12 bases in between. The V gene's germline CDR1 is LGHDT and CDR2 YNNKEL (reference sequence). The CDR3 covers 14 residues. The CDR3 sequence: CASSPRDINNEQFF. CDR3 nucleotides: TGTGCCAGCAGCCCCCGGGACATTAACAATGAGCAGTTCTTC.

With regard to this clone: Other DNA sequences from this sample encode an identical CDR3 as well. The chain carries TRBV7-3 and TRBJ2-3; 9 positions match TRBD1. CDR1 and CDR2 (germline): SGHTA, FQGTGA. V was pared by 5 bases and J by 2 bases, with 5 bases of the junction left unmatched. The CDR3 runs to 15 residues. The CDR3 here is CASSPGTGNTDTQYF. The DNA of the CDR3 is TGTGCCAGCAGCCCAGGGACAGGGAACACAGATACGCAGTATTTT.

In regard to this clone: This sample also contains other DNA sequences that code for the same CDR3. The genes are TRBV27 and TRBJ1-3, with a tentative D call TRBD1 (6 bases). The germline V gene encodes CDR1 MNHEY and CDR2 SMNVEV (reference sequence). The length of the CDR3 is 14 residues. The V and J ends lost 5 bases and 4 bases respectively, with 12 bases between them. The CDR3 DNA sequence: TGTGCCAGCAGTCCCACAGGGCAAGGAAACACCATATATTTT. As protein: CASSPTGQGNTIYF.

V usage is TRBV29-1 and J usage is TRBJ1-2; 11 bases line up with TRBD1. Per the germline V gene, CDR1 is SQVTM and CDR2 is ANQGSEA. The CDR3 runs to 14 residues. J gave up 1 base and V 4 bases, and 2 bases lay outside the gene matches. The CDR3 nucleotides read TGCAGCGTTGGGGACAGGGGGGTTAACTATGGCTACACCTTC. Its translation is CSVGDRGVNYGYTF.

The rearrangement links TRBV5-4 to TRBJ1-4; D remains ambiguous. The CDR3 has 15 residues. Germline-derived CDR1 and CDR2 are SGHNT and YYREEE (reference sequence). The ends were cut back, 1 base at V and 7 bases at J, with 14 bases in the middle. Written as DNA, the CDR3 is TGTGCCAGCAGCTTGACTGGGCCGGCGAGTGAAAAACTGTTTTTT. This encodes CASSLTGPASEKLFF. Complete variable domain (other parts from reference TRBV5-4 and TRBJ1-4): ETGVTQSPTHLIKTRGQQVTLRCSSQSGHNTVSWYQQALGQGPQFIFQYYREEENGRGNFPPRFSGLQFPNYSSELNVNALELDDSALYLCASSLTGPASEKLFFGSGTQLSVL.

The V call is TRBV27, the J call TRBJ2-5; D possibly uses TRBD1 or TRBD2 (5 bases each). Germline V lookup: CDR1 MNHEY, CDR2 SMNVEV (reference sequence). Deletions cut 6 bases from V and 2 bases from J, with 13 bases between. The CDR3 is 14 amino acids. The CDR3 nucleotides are TGTGCCAGCAGAACGGGACCGAGACAAGAGACCCAGTACTTC. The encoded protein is CASRTGPRQETQYF.

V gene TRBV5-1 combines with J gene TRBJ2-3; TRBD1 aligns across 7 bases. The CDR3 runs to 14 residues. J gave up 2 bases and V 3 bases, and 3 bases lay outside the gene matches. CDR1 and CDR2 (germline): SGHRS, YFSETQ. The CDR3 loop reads CASSWGQPTDTQYF. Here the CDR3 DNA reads TGCGCCAGCAGCTGGGGACAGCCCACAGATACGCAGTATTTT.

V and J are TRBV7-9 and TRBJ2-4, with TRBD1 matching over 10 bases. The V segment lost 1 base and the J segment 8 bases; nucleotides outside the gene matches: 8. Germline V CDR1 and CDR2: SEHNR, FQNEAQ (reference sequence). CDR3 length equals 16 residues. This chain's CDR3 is CASSLDPGQGWDIQYF. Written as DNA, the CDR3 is TGTGCCAGCAGCTTAGACCCGGGACAGGGGTGGGACATTCAGTACTTC.

This chain's CDR3 is CASRRQVNTEAFF. The CDR3, as DNA: TGTGCCAGCAGAAGACAGGTGAACACTGAAGCTTTCTTT. The chain couples TRBV28 to TRBJ1-1; tentatively, D is TRBD1 (6 bases). Trimming pared 6 bases from V and 0 bases from J, leaving 8 bases between. This CDR3 is 13 amino acids long. Germline CDR1 reads MDHEN; CDR2 reads SYDVKM.

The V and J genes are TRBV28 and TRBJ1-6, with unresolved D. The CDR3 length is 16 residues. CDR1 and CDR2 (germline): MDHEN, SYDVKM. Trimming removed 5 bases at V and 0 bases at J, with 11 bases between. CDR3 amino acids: CASSAIRSSYNSPLHF. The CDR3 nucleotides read TGTGCCAGCAGTGCGATTAGAAGCTCCTATAATTCACCCCTCCACTTT.

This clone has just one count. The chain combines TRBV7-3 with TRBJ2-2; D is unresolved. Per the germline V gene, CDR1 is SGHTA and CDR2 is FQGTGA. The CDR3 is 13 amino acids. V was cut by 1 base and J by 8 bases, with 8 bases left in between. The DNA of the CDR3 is TGTGCCAGCAGCTTAAGTGGGTTAGGGGAGCTGTTTTTT. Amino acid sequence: CASSLSGLGELFF.

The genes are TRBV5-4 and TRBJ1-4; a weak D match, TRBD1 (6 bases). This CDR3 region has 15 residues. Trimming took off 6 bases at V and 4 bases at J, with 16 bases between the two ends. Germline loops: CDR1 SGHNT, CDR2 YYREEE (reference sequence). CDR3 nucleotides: TGTGCCAGCAAGCCAGGGGTAGGGATTAATGAAAAACTGTTTTTT. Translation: CASKPGVGINEKLFF.

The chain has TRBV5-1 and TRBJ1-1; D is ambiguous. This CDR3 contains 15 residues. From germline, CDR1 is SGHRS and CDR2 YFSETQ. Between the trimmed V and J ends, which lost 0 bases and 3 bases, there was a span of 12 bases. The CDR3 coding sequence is TGCGCCAGCAGCTTGGCATCCCGGACGGACACTGAAGCTTTCTTT. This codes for CASSLASRTDTEAFF.

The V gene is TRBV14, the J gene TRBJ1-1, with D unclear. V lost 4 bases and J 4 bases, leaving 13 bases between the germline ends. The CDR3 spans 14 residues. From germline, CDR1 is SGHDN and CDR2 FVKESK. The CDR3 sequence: CASSLLTSGTEAFF. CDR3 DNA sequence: TGTGCCAGCAGCCTTCTGACATCAGGCACTGAAGCTTTCTTT. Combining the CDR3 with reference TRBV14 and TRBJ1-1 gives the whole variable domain EAGVTQFPSHSVIEKGQTVTLRCDPISGHDNLYWYRRVMGKEIKFLLHFVKESKQDESGMPNNRFLAERTGGTYSTLKVQPAELEDSGVYFCASSLLTSGTEAFFGQGTRLTVV.

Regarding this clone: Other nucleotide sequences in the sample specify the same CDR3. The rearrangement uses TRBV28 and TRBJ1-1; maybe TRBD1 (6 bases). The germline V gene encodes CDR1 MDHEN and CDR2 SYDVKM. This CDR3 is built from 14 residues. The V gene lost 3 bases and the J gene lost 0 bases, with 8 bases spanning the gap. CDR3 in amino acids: CASSLGQLNTEAFF. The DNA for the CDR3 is TGTGCCAGCAGTTTGGGACAACTGAACACTGAAGCTTTCTTT.

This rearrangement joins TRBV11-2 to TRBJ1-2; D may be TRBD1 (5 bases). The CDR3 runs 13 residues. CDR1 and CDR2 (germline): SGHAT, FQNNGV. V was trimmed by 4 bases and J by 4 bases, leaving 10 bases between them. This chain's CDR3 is CASSSDTFYGYTF. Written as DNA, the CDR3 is TGTGCCAGCAGCTCGGACACCTTCTATGGCTACACCTTC. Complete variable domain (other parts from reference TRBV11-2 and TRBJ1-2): EAGVAQSPRYKIIEKRQSVAFWCNPISGHATLYWYQQILGQGPKLLIQFQNNGVVDDSQLPKDRFSAERLKGVDSTLKIQPAKLEDSAVYLCASSSDTFYGYTFGSGTRLTVV.

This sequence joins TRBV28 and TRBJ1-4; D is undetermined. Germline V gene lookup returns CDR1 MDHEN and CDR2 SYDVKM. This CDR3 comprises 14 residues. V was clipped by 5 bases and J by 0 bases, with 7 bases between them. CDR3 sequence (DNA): TGTGCCAGCAGTCCTGGCCCAACTAATGAAAAACTGTTTTTT. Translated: CASSPGPTNEKLFF.

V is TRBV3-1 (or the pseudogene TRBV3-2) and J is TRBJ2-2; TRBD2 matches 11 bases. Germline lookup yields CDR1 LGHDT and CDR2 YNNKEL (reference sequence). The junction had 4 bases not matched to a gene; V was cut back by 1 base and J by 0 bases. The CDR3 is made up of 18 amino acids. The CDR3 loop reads CASSQVLLAGANTGELFF. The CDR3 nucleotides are TGTGCCAGCAGCCAAGTTTTACTAGCGGGGGCGAACACCGGGGAGCTGTTTTTT.

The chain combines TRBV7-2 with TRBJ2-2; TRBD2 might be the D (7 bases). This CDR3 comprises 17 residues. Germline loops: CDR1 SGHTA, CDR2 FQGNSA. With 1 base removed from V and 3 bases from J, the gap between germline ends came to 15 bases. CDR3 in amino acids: CASSLVRGTTHTGELFF. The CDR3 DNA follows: TGTGCCAGCAGCTTAGTTAGGGGGACTACCCACACCGGGGAGCTGTTTTTT.

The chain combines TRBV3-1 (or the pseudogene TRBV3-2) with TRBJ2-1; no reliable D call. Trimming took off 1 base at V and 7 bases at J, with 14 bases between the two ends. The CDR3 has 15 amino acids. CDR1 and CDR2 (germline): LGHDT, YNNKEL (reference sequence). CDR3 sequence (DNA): TGTGCCAGCAGCCAAGGGCCATTAAGGTCGAATGAGCAGTTCTTC. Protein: CASSQGPLRSNEQFF.

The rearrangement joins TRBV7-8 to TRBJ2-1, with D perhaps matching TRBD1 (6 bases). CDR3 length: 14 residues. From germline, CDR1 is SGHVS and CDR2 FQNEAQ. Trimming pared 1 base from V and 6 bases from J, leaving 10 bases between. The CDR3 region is CASSLVRGSNEQFF. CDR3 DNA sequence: TGTGCCAGCAGCTTAGTGAGGGGGTCCAATGAGCAGTTCTTC.

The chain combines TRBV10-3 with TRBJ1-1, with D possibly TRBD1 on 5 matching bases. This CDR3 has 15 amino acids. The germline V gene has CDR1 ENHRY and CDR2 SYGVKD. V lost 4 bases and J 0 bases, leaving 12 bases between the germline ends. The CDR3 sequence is CAISVDRNMNTEAFF. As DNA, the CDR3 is TGTGCCATCAGTGTTGACAGAAACATGAACACTGAAGCTTTCTTT.

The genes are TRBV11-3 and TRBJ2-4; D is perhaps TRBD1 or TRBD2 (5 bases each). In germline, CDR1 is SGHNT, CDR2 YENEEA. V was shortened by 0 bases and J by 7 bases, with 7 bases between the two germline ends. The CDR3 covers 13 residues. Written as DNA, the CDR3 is TGTGCCAGCAGCTTAGAAGAGGGGAACATTCAGTACTTC. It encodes CASSLEEGNIQYF.